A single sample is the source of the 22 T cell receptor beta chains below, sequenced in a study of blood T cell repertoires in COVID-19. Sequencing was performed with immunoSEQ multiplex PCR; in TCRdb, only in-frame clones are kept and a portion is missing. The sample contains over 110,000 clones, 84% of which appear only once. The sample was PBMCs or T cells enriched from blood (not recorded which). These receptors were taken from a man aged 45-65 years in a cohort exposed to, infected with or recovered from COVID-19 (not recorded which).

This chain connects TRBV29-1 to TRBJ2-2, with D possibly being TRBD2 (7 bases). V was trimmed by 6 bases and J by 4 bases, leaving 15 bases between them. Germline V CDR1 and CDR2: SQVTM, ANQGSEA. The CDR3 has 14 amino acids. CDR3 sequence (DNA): TGCAGCGTCGGGGGGCCCACGAGCACCGGGGAGCTGTTTTTT. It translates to CSVGGPTSTGELFF.

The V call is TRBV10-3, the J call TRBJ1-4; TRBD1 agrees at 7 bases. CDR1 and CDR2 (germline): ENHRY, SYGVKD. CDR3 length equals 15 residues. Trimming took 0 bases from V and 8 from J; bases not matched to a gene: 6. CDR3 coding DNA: TGTGCCATCAGTGAGTCGACAGGGACCCTCGAAAAACTGTTTTTT. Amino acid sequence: CAISESTGTLEKLFF.

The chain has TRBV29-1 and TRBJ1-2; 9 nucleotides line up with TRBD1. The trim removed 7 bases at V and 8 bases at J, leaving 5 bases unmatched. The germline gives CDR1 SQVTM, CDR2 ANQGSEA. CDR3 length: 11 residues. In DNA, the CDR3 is TGCAGCGCTAGGGACAGGGACGGCTACACCTTC. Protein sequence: CSARDRDGYTF.

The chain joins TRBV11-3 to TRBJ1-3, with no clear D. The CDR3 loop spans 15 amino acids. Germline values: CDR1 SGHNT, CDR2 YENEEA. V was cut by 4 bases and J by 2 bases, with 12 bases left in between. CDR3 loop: CASSCPRVPGNTIYF. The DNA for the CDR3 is TGTGCCAGCAGCTGCCCTCGGGTCCCTGGAAACACCATATATTTT.

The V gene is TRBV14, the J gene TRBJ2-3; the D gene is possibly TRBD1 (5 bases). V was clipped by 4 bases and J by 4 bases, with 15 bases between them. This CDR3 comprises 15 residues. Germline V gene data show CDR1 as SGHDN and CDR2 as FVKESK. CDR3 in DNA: TGTGCCAGCAGCCTGGTAGGGGTACCCCCAGATACGCAGTATTTT. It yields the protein CASSLVGVPPDTQYF.

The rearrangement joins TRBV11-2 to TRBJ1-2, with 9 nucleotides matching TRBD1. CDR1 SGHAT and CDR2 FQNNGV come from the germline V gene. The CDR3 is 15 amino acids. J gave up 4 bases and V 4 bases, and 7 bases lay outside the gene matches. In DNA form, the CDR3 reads TGTGCCAGCAGCTCCGGGACAGGGTTCGCCTATGGCTACACCTTC. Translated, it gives CASSSGTGFAYGYTF. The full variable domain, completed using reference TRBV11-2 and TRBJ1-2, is EAGVAQSPRYKIIEKRQSVAFWCNPISGHATLYWYQQILGQGPKLLIQFQNNGVVDDSQLPKDRFSAERLKGVDSTLKIQPAKLEDSAVYLCASSSGTGFAYGYTFGSGTRLTVV.

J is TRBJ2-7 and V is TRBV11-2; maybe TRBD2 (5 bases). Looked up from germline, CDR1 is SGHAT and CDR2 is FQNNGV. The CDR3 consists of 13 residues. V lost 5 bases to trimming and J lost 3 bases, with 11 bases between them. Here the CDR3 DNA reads TGTGCCAGCAGCCCCTCCGGACTCTACGAGCAGTACTTC. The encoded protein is CASSPSGLYEQYF.

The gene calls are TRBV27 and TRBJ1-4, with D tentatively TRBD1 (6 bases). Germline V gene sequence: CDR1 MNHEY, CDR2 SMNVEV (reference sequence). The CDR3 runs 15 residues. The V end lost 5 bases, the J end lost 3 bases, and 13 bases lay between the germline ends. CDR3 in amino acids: CASSLLGGPNEKLFF. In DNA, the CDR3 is TGTGCCAGCAGTCTCTTGGGGGGGCCTAATGAAAAACTGTTTTTT.

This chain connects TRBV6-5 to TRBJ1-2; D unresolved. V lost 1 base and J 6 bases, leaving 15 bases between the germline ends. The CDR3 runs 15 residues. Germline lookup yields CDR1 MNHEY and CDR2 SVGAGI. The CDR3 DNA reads TGTGCCAGCAGTTACTTCCTCGGTGCGAGGGATGGCTACACCTTC. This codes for CASSYFLGARDGYTF.

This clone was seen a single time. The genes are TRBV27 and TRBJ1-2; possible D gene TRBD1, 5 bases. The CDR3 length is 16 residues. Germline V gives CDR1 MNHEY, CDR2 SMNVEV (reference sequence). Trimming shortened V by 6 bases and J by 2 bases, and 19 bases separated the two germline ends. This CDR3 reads CASSSRWPGVNYGYTF. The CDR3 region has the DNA TGTGCCAGCAGCTCCCGGTGGCCGGGGGTGAACTATGGCTACACCTTC.

Written as DNA, the CDR3 is TGTGCCAGCAGTTTCCCGGGGAATCAGCCCCAGCATTTT. This sequence encodes CASSFPGNQPQHF. The J gene is TRBJ1-5, the V gene TRBV6-6; D uncertain. There are 13 residues in the CDR3. Germline V gene data show CDR1 as MNHNY and CDR2 as SVGAGI (reference sequence). V lost 4 bases and J lost 4, with 8 bases in between.

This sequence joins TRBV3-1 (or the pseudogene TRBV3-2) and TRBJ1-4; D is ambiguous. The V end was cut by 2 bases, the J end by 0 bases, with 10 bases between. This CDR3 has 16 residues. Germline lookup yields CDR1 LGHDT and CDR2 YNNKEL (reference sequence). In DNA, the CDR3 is TGTGCCAGCAGCCAACGAACAGCCGCAACTAATGAAAAACTGTTTTTT. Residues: CASSQRTAATNEKLFF.

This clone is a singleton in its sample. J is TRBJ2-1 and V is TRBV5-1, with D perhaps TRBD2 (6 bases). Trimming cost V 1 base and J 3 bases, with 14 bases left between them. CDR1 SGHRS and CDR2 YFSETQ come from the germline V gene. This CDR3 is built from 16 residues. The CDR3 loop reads CASSLQHLTSYNEQFF. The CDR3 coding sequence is TGCGCCAGCAGCTTGCAACACCTGACTAGCTACAATGAGCAGTTCTTC.

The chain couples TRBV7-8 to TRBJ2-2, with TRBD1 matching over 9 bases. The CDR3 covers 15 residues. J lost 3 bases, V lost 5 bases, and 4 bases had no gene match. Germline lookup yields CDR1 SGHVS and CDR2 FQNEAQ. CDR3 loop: CASSPRQGDTGELFF. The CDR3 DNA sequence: TGTGCCAGCAGCCCCCGACAGGGGGACACCGGGGAGCTGTTTTTT.

The CDR3 protein is CASSPGQGASSYNSPLHF. Here the CDR3 DNA reads TGTGCCAGCTCACCGGGACAGGGGGCCAGCTCCTATAATTCACCCCTCCACTTT. The chain recombines TRBV18 with TRBJ1-6, with TRBD1 matching over 12 bases. J was trimmed by 0 bases and V by 3 bases; bases with no gene match: 3. Germline V gene data show CDR1 as KGHSH and CDR2 as LQKENI. The CDR3 runs to 18 residues. Filled out from reference TRBV18 and TRBJ1-6, the complete variable domain reads NAGVMQNPRHLVRRRGQEARLRCSPMKGHSHVYWYRQLPEEGLKFMVYLQKENIIDESGMPKERFSAEFPKEGPSILRIQQVVRGDSAAYFCASSPGQGASSYNSPLHFGNGTRLTVT.

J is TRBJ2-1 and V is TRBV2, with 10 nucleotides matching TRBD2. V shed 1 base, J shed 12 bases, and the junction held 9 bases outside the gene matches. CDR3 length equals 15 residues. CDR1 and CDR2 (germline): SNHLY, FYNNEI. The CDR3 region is CASSEGASGGRWQFF. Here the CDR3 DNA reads TGTGCCAGCAGTGAAGGGGCTAGCGGGGGTCGGTGGCAGTTCTTC.

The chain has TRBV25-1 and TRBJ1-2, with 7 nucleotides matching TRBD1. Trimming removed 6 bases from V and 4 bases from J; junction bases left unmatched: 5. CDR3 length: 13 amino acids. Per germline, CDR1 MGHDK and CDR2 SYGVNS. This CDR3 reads CASSRQGTYGYTF. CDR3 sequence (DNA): TGTGCCAGCAGCCGACAGGGAACCTATGGCTACACCTTC.

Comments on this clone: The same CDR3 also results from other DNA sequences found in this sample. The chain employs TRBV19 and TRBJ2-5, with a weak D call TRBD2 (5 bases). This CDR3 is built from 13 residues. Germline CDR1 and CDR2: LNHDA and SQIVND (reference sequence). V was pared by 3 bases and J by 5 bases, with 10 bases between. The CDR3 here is CASSISGVETQYF. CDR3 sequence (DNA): TGTGCCAGTAGTATTTCCGGGGTCGAGACCCAGTACTTC.

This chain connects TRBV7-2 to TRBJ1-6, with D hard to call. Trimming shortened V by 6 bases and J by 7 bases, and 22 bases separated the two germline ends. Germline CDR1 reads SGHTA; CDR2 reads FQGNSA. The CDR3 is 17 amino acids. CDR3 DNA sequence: TGTGCCAGCAGTTTCTCCGGAGGGCAGGTTATCAATTCACCCCTCCACTTT. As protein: CASSFSGGQVINSPLHF.

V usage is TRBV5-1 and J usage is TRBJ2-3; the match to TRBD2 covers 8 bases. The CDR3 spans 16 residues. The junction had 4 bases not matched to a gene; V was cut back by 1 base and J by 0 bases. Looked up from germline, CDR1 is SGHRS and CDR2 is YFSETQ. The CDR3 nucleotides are TGCGCCAGCAGCTTGCCAGCGGGGGATAGCACAGATACGCAGTATTTT. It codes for CASSLPAGDSTDTQYF.

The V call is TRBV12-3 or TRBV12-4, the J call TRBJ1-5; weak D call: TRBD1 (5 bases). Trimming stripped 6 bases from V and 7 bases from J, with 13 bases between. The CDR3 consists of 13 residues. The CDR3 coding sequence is TGTGCCAGCAGGCTCAGGGTAAACCAGCCCCAGCATTTT. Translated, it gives CASRLRVNQPQHF.

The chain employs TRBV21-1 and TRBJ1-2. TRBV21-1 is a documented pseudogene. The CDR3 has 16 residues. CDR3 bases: TGTGCCAGCAGCCAAAGGGGGGGTGGACAGCCTTATGGCTACACCTTC. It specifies CASSQRGGGQPYGYTF.